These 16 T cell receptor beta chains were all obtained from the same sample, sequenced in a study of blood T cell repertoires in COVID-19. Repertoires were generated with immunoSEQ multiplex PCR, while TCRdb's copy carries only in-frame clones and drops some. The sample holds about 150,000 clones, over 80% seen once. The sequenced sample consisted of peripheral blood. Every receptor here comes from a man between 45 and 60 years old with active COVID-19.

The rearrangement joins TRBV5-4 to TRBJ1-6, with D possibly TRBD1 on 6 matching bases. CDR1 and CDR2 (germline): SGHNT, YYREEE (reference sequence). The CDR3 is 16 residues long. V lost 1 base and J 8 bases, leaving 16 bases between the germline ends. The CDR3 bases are TGTGCCAGCAGCTTGCCCAAACAGGGAAGGGATTCACCCCTCCACTTT. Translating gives CASSLPKQGRDSPLHF.

CDR3 nucleotides: TGTGCCAGCAGCCTAAACCCACAGGGGGCGGTAGGGCAGCCCCAGCATTTT. Amino acid sequence: CASSLNPQGAVGQPQHF. The V call is TRBV7-8, the J call TRBJ1-5; 9 bases align to TRBD1. Germline values: CDR1 SGHVS, CDR2 FQNEAQ. The V gene end was trimmed by 5 bases and the J gene end by 7 bases; junction bases not matched to a gene: 15. The CDR3 spans 17 residues. Filled out from reference TRBV7-8 and TRBJ1-5, the complete variable domain reads GAGVSQSPRYKVAKRGQDVALRCDPISGHVSLFWYQQALGQGPEFLTYFQNEAQLDKSGLPSDRFFAERPEGSVSTLKIQRTQQEDSAVYLCASSLNPQGAVGQPQHFGDGTRLSIL.

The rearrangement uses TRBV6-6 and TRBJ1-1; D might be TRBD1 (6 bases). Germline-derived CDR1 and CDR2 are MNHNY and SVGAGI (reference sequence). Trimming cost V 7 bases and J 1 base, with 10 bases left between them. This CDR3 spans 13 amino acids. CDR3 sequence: CASKGGRNTEAFF. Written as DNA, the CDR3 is TGTGCCAGCAAGGGGGGGCGGAACACTGAAGCTTTCTTT.

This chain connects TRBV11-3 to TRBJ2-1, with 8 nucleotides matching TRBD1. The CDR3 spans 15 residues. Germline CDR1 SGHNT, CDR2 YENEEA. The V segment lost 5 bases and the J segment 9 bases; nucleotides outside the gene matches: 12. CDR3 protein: CASSPGRGLAFEQFF. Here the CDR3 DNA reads TGTGCCAGCAGCCCAGGCAGGGGGCTCGCCTTTGAGCAGTTCTTC.

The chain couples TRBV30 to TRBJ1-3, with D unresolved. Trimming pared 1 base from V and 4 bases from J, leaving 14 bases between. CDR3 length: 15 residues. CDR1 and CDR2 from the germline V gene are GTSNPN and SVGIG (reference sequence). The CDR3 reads CAWSASPSQGNTIYF. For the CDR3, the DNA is TGTGCCTGGAGTGCATCTCCCTCACAGGGAAACACCATATATTTT. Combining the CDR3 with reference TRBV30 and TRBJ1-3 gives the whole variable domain SQTIHQWPATLVQPVGSPLSLECTVEGTSNPNLYWYRQAAGRGLQLLFYSVGIGQISSEVPQNLSASRPQDRQFILSSKKLLLSDSGFYLCAWSASPSQGNTIYFGEGSWLTVV.

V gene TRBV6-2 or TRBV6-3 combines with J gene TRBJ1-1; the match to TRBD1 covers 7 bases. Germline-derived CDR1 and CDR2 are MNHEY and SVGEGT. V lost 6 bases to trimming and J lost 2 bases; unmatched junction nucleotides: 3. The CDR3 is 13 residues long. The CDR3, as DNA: TGTGCCAGCAGCCGGGACAGAAACACTGAAGCTTTCTTT. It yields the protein CASSRDRNTEAFF.

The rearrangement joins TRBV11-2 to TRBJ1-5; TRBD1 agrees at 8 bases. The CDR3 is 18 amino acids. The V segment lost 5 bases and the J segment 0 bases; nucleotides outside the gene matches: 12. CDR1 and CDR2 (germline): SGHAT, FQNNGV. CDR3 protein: CASSEPGQVINSNQPQHF. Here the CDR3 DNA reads TGTGCCAGCAGCGAGCCGGGACAGGTAATAAATAGCAATCAGCCCCAGCATTTT.

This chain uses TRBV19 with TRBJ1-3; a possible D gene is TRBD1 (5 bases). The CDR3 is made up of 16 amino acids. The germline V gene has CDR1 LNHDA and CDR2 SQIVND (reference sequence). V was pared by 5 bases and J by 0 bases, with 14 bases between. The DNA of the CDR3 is TGTGCCAGTAGTCGCTGGACATTTAGCTCTGGAAACACCATATATTTT. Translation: CASSRWTFSSGNTIYF.

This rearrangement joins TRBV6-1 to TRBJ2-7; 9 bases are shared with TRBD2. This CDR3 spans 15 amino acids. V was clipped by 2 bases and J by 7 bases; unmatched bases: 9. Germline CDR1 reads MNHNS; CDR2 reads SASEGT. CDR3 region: CASSESGGPSREQYF. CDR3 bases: TGTGCCAGCAGTGAAAGCGGGGGGCCCTCGAGGGAGCAGTACTTC.

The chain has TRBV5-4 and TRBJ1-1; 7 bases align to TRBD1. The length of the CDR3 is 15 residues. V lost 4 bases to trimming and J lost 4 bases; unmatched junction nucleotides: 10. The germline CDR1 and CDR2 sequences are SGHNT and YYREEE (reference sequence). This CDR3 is CASSPTGSKVTEAFF. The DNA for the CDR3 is TGTGCCAGCAGCCCGACAGGGTCAAAAGTCACTGAAGCTTTCTTT.

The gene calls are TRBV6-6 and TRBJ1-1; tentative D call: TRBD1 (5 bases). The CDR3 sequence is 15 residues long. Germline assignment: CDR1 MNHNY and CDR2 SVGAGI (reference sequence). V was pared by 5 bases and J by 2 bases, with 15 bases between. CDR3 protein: CASSPFTGHNTEAFF. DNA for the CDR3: TGTGCCAGCAGTCCCTTTACAGGACACAACACTGAAGCTTTCTTT.

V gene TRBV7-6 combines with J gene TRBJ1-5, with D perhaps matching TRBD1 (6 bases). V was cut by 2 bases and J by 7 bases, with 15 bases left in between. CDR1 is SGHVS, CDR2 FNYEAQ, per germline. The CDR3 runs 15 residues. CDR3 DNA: TGTGCCAGCAGCTTAAGAGGGGGGGAGGGGCAGCCCCAGCATTTT. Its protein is CASSLRGGEGQPQHF.

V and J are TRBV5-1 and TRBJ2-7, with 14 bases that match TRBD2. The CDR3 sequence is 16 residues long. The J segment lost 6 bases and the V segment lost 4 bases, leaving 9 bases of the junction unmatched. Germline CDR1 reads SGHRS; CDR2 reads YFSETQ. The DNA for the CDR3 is TGCGCCAGCAGCGCGCGACTAGCGGGGGGGCCCCTCGAGCAGTACTTC. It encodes CASSARLAGGPLEQYF.

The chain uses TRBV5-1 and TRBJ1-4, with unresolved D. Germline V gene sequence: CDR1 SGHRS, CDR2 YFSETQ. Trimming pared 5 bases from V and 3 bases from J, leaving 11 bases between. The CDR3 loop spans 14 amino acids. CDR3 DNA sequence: TGCGCCAGCAGGTTGACACCCCCTAATGAAAAACTGTTTTTT. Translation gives CASRLTPPNEKLFF.

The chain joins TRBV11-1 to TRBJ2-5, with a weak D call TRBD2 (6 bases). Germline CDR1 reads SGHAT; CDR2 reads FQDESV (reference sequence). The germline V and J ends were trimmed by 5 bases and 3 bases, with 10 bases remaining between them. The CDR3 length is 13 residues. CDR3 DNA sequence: TGTGCCAGCAGCACACTAGCCAAAGAGACCCAGTACTTC. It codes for CASSTLAKETQYF.

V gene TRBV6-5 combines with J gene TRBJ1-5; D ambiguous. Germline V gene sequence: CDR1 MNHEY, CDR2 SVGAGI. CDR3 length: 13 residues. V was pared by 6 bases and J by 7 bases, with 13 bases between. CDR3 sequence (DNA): TGTGCCAGCAGGGCGAGGGCCGAACAGCCCCAGCATTTT. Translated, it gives CASRARAEQPQHF.